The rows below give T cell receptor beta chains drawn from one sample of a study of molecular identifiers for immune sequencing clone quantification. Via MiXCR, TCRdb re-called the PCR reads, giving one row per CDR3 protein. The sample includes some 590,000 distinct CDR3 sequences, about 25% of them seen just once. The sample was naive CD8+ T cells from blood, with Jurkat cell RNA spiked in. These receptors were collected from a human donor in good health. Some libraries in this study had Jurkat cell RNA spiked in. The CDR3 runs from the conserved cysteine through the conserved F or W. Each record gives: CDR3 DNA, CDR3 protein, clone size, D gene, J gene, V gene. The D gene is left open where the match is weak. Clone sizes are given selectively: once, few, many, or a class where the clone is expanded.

TGTGCCAGCCGAGGCACCAACTATGGCTACACCTTC	CASRGTNYGYTF	NA	NA	TRBJ1-2	TRBV27
TGTGCCAGCAGCATTAGCGGGGGAGGAGAGACCCAGTACTTC	CASSISGGGETQYF	many	TRBD2	TRBJ2-5	TRBV7-2
TGTGCCAGCAGTCCTGGACTAGCGGGGCCTCGAGATACGCATTATTTT	CASSPGLAGPRDTHYF	NA	TRBD2	TRBJ2-3	TRBV27
TGTGCCAGCAGTCACCTACACCACGACTATGGCTACACCTTC	CASSHLHHDYGYTF	NA	NA	TRBJ1-2	TRBV6-6
TGCGCCAGCAGCTTCGAAGGGGTAGTAGGGGGCGCCCGGGCTAGCGAGCAGTACTTC	CASSFEGVVGGARASEQYF	NA	TRBD1	TRBJ2-7	TRBV5-1
TGTGCCAGCAGTTTAAATATTGGGGGGGGCCTCTCCGGTGAGACCCAGTACTTC	CASSLNIGGGLSGETQYF	few	NA	TRBJ2-5	TRBV12-3/TRBV12-4
TGTGCCAGCAGTTACTCGGAAGCGTACGAGCAGTACTTC	CASSYSEAYEQYF	many	NA	TRBJ2-7	TRBV6-2/TRBV6-3
TGTGCCAGCAGCGTAGAGTGGGAGCCTGGAGGCTACACCTTC	CASSVEWEPGGYTF	few	NA	TRBJ1-2	TRBV9
TGTGCCAGCAGCCAAGATCACCGGGGTCAAGGGACCCAGTACTTC	CASSQDHRGQGTQYF	NA	NA	TRBJ2-5	TRBV14
TGTGCCTGGAGAGGATCTGGGCCGGGACTAGTGTCAACCGGGGAGCTGTTTTTT	CAWRGSGPGLVSTGELFF	few	TRBD2	TRBJ2-2	TRBV30
TGCAGTGCTAGAGTGAACGAGCGGGCCTCTCATGAGCAGTTCTTC	CSARVNERASHEQFF	few	NA	TRBJ2-1	TRBV20-1
TGTGCCAGCAGTCGTTTAGCGGGGGGGGTTACAGATACGCAGTATTTT	CASSRLAGGVTDTQYF	many	TRBD2	TRBJ2-3	TRBV6-5
TGCGCCAGCAGCTGGGGACTAGCCGAACAAGAGACCCAGTACTTC	CASSWGLAEQETQYF	many	TRBD2	TRBJ2-5	TRBV5-1
TGTGCCAGCAGTGACCCCTTTAACTACAATGAGCAGTTCTTC	CASSDPFNYNEQFF	NA	NA	TRBJ2-1	TRBV2
TGTGCCAGTGGAGGGGCGGCTAATGAAAAACTGTTTTTT	CASGGAANEKLFF	few	NA	TRBJ1-4	TRBV7-9
TGTGCCAGCAGTTTTTCCCGGGGCGGCAGGGCGAACACTGAAGCTTTCTTT	CASSFSRGGRANTEAFF	many	NA	TRBJ1-1	TRBV28
TGCAGCGTTGAAGTCCCTTACAATGAGCAGTTCTTC	CSVEVPYNEQFF	many	NA	TRBJ2-1	TRBV29-1
TGTGCCTGTAAGGAGTACACTGAAGCTTTCTTT	CACKEYTEAFF	NA	NA	TRBJ1-1	TRBV6-6
TGTGCCAGCAGTGCCACCGGACCAGCGAACACTGAAGCTATCTTT	CASSATGPANTEAIF	NA	NA	TRBJ1-1	TRBV6-1
TGTGCCAGTAGTATATTGGGACAGACTAATGAAAAACTGTTTTTT	CASSILGQTNEKLFF	NA	TRBD1	TRBJ1-4	TRBV19
TGCAGTGGGAGGAGGAGGGGGGGCGAGACCCAGTACTTC	CSGRRRGGETQYF	NA	NA	TRBJ2-5	TRBV20-1